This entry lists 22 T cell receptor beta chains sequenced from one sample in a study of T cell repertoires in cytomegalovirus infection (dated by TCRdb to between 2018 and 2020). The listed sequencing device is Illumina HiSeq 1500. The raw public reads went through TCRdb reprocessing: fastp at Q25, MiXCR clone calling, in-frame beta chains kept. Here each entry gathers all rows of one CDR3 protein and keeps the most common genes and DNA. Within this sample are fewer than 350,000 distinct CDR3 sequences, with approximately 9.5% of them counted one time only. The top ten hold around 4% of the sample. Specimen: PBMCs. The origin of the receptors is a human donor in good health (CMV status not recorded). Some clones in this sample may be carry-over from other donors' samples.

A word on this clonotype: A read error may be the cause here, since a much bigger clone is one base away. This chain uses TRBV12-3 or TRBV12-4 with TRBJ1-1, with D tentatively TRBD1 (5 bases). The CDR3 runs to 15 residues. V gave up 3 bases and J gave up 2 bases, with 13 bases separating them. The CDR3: CASSLVVGHNTEAFF. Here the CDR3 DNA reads TGTGCCAGCAGTTTGGTCGTAGGACATAACACTGAAGCTTTCTTT.

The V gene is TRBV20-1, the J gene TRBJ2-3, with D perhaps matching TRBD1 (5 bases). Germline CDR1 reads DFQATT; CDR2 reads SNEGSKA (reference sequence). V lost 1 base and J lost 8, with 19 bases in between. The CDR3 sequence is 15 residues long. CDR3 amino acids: CSARVLVVGQGTQYF. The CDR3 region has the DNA TGCAGTGCTAGAGTGCTAGTAGTCGGCCAGGGTACGCAGTATTTT.

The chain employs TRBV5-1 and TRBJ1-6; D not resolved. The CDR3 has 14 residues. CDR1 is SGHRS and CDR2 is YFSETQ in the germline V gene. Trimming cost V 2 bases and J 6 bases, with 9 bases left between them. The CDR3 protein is CASSLESFNSPLHF. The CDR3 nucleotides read TGCGCCAGCAGCTTAGAAAGTTTTAATTCACCCCTCCACTTT.

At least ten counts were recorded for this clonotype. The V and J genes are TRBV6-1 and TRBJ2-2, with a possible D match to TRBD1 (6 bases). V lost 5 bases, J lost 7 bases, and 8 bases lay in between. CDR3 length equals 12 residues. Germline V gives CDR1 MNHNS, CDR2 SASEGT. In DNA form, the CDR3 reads TGTGCCAGCAGTCAGGGGATCGGGGAGCTGTTTTTT. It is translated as CASSQGIGELFF.

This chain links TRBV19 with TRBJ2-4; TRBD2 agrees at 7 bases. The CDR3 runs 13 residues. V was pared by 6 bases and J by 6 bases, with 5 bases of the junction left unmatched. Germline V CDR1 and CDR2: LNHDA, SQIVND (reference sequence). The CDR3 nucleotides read TGTGCCAGTAGCTTAGTAGCGGGAAACATTCAGTACTTC. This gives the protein CASSLVAGNIQYF.

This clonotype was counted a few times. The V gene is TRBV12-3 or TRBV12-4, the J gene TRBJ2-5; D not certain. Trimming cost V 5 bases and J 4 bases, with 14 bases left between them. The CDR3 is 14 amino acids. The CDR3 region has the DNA TGTGCCAGCAGTCGCTCCCTACTTCGAGAGACCCAGTACTTC. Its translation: CASSRSLLRETQYF.

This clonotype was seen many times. CDR3 coding DNA: TGTGCCAGCAGCCTCTTCAGTAGGCCGAAGGAGTCTGGAAACACCATATATTTT. It yields the protein CASSLFSRPKESGNTIYF. V usage is TRBV7-4 and J usage is TRBJ1-3; D remains unclear. Trimming cost V 5 bases and J 1 base, with 21 bases left between them. Looked up from germline, CDR1 is SGHVT and CDR2 is SQSDAQ. This CDR3 is built from 18 residues.

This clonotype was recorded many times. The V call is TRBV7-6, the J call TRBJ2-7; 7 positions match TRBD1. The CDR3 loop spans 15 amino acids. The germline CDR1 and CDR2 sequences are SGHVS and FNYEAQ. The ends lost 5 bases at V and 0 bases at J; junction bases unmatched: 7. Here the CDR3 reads CASSARQGPSYEQYF. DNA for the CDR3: TGTGCCAGCAGCGCTCGACAGGGCCCCTCCTACGAGCAGTACTTC.

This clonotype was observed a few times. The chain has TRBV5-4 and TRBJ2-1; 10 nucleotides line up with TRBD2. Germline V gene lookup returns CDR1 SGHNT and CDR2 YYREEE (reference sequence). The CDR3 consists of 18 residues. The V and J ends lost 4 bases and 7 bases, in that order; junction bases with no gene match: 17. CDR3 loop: CASSPPGIAGGLGNEQFF. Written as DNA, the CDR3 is TGTGCCAGCAGCCCCCCGGGGATAGCGGGAGGTCTGGGGAATGAGCAGTTCTTC.

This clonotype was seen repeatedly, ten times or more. The CDR3 protein is CASSGPESWYQETQYF. Here the CDR3 DNA reads TGTGCCAGCAGTGGGCCTGAATCATGGTACCAAGAGACCCAGTACTTC. The chain combines TRBV11-2 with TRBJ2-5; D not resolved. The CDR3 totals 16 residues. V was shortened by 6 bases and J by 0 bases, with 17 bases between the two germline ends. Germline-derived CDR1 and CDR2 are SGHAT and FQNNGV.

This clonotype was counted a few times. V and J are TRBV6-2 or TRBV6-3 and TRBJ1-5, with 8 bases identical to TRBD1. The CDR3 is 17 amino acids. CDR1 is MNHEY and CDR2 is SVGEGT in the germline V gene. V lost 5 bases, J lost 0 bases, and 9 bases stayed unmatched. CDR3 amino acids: CASSPGGLSYSNQPQHF. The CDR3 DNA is TGTGCCAGCAGTCCAGGGGGCCTAAGTTATAGCAATCAGCCCCAGCATTTT.

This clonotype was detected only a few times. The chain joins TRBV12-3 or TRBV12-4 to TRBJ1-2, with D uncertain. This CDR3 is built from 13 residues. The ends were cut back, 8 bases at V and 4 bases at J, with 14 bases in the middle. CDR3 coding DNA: TGTGCCAGCGGAAAGGGTAGGATCTATGGCTACACCTTC. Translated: CASGKGRIYGYTF.

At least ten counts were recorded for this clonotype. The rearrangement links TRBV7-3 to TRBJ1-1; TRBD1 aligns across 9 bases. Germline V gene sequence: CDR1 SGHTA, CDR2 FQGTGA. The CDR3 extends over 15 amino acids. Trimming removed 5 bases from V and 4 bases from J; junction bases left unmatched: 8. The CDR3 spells CASSRDRGGFTEAFF. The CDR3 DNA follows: TGTGCCAGCAGCCGCGACAGGGGGGGATTCACTGAAGCTTTCTTT.

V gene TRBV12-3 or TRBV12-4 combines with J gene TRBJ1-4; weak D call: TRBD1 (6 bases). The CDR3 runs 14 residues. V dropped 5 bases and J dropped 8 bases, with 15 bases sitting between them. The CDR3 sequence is CASSPGGGLEKLFF. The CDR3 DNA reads TGTGCCAGCAGTCCGGGAGGGGGATTGGAAAAACTGTTTTTT.

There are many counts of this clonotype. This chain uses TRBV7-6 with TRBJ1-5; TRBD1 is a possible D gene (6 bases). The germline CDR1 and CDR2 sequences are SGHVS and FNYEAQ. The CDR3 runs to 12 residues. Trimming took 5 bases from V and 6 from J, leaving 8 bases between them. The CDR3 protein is CASSKGGQPQHF. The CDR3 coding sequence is TGTGCCAGCAGCAAAGGGGGTCAGCCCCAGCATTTT.

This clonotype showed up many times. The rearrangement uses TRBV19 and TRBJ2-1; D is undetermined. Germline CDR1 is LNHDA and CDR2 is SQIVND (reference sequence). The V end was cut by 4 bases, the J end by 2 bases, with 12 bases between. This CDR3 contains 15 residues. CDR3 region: CASSNYGYTYNEQFF. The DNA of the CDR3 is TGTGCCAGTAGTAACTACGGGTACACCTACAATGAGCAGTTCTTC.

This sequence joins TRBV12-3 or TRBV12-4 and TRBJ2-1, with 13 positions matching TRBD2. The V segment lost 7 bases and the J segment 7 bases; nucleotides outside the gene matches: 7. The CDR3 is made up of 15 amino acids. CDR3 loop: CASIKGLAGINEQFF. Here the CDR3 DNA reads TGTGCCAGCATAAAGGGACTAGCGGGGATAAATGAGCAGTTCTTC.

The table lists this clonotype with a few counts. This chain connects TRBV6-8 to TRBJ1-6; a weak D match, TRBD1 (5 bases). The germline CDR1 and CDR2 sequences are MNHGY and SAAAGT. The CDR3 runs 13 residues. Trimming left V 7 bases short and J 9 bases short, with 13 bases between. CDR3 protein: CASTRSGSSPLHF. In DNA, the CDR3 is TGTGCCAGCACACGGTCAGGGAGTTCACCCCTCCACTTT.

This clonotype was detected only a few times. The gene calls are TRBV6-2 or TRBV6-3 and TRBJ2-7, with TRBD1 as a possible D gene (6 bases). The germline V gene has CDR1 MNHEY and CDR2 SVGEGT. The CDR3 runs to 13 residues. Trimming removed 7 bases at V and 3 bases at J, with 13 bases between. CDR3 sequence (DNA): TGTGCCAGCACCCTAACACAGGGCTACGAGCAGTACTTC. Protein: CASTLTQGYEQYF.

This CDR3 reads CASSLPGGTGELFF. In nucleotides, the CDR3 is TGTGCCAGCAGCTTACCAGGAGGTACCGGGGAGCTGTTTTTT. V and J are TRBV7-4 and TRBJ2-2; D perhaps matches TRBD2 (5 bases). Germline CDR1 and CDR2: SGHVT and SQSDAQ. Trimming stripped 2 bases from V and 5 bases from J, with 9 bases between. This CDR3 is built from 14 residues.

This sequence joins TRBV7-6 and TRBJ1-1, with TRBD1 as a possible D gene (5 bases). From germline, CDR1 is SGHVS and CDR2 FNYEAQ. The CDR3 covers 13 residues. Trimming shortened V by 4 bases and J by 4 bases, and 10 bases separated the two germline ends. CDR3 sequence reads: CASSSGRVTEAFF. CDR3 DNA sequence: TGTGCCAGCAGCTCCGGCAGGGTCACTGAAGCTTTCTTT. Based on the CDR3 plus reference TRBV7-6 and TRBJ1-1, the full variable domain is GAGVSQSPRYKVTKRGQDVALRCDPISGHVSLYWYRQALGQGPEFLTYFNYEAQQDKSGLPNDRFSAERPEGSISTLTIQRTEQRDSAMYRCASSSGRVTEAFFGQGTRLTVV.

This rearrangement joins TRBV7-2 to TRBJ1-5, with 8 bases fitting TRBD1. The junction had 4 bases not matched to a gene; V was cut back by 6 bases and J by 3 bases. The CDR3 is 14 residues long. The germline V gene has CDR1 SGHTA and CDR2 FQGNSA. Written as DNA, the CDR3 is TGTGCCAGCAGGGGGACAGGATTCAATCAGCCCCAGCATTTT. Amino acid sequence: CASRGTGFNQPQHF.